Below are 20 T cell receptor beta chains sequenced from a single sample in a study of blood T cell repertoires in COVID-19. This table comes from immunoSEQ multiplex PCR, and its TCRdb copy is limited to in-frame clones, with some not included. The sample carries around 26,000 clones, 75% to 90% recorded once. Sequenced input: peripheral blood. All receptors derive from a human donor in a cohort sampled during active COVID-19.

The chain recombines TRBV7-3 with TRBJ2-3, with 12 nucleotides matching TRBD1. V was clipped by 5 bases and J by 8 bases; unmatched bases: 5. CDR3 length: 14 amino acids. Germline V lookup: CDR1 SGHTA, CDR2 FQGTGA. The CDR3 is CASSPGTGGPTQYF. The CDR3 coding sequence is TGTGCCAGCAGCCCCGGGACAGGGGGCCCTACGCAGTATTTT.

This sequence joins TRBV27 and TRBJ2-7, with a tentative D call TRBD1 (5 bases). V lost 5 bases and J lost 3, with 11 bases in between. From germline, CDR1 is MNHEY and CDR2 SMNVEV (reference sequence). This CDR3 contains 13 residues. The CDR3 loop is CASSTAGYYEQYF. The CDR3 DNA is TGTGCCAGCAGTACAGCAGGGTACTACGAGCAGTACTTC.

V gene TRBV6-1 combines with J gene TRBJ2-3; 9 nucleotides match TRBD2. The CDR3 covers 14 residues. J lost 1 base, V lost 4 bases, and 0 bases had no gene match. From germline, CDR1 is MNHNS and CDR2 SASEGT. The CDR3: CASSVAGGTDTQYF. The CDR3 DNA follows: TGTGCCAGCAGTGTAGCGGGAGGCACAGATACGCAGTATTTT.

The rearrangement joins TRBV6-6 to TRBJ1-5; a possible D gene is TRBD1 (6 bases). This CDR3 comprises 15 residues. Germline V gene sequence: CDR1 MNHNY, CDR2 SVGAGI (reference sequence). Between the trimmed V and J ends, which lost 7 bases and 2 bases, there was a span of 15 bases. In nucleotides, the CDR3 is TGTGCCAGCAATAACAGGGTTGAGGGCAATCAGCCCCAGCATTTT. Its protein is CASNNRVEGNQPQHF.

This chain joins TRBV7-8 and TRBJ2-7; unclear D gene. V was pared by 3 bases and J by 2 bases, with 2 bases between. Germline V gene lookup returns CDR1 SGHVS and CDR2 FQNEAQ. The CDR3 loop spans 11 amino acids. The CDR3 sequence: CASSFTYEQYF. The CDR3 DNA sequence: TGTGCCAGCAGCTTCACCTACGAGCAGTACTTC.

The gene calls are TRBV9 and TRBJ2-5; 7 positions agree with TRBD1. CDR1 is SGDLS and CDR2 is YYNGEE in the germline V gene. V shed 2 bases, J shed 1 base, and the junction held 8 bases outside the gene matches. This CDR3 has 16 residues. For the CDR3, the DNA is TGTGCCAGCAGCGTGGGGCACAGGACAGGCCAAGAGACCCAGTACTTC. The encoded protein is CASSVGHRTGQETQYF.

The chain carries TRBV5-5 and TRBJ2-6, with D unresolved. V was trimmed by 4 bases and J by 0 bases, leaving 5 bases between them. The CDR3 extends over 14 amino acids. Germline lookup yields CDR1 SGHKS and CDR2 YYEKEE (reference sequence). The CDR3 here is CASSLISGANVLTF. DNA for the CDR3: TGTGCCAGCAGCCTAATCTCTGGGGCCAACGTCCTGACTTTC. The full variable domain, with the rest looked up from reference TRBV5-5 and TRBJ2-6, is DAGVTQSPTHLIKTRGQQVTLRCSPISGHKSVSWYQQVLGQGPQFIFQYYEKEERGRGNFPDRFSARQFPNYSSELNVNALLLGDSALYLCASSLISGANVLTFGAGSRLTVL.

V gene TRBV4-3 combines with J gene TRBJ1-5; D is undetermined. This CDR3 contains 14 residues. Trimming removed 4 bases at V and 2 bases at J, with 9 bases between. Germline V gives CDR1 LGHNA, CDR2 YSLEER. The CDR3 loop reads CASSPQRGNQPQHF. CDR3 DNA sequence: TGCGCCAGCAGCCCCCAACGGGGCAATCAGCCCCAGCATTTT.

The chain recombines TRBV13 with TRBJ1-4, with D uncertain. The germline CDR1 and CDR2 sequences are PRHDT and FYEKMQ (reference sequence). The V end lost 5 bases, the J end lost 5 bases, and 9 bases lay between the germline ends. The CDR3 covers 13 residues. The CDR3 region has the DNA TGTGCCAGCAGCCCTCGGTGGAATGAAAAACTGTTTTTT. Protein product: CASSPRWNEKLFF.

The V gene is TRBV11-3, the J gene TRBJ2-2; 9 bases are shared with TRBD1. Germline-derived CDR1 and CDR2 are SGHNT and YENEEA. V trimming: 6 bases; J trimming: 5 bases; junction bases outside the gene matches: 4. CDR3 length: 14 residues. This CDR3 reads CASRRQGETGELFF. The CDR3 DNA follows: TGTGCCAGCAGAAGACAGGGGGAGACCGGGGAGCTGTTTTTT.

This rearrangement joins TRBV12-3 or TRBV12-4 to TRBJ2-1; D may be TRBD1 (6 bases). CDR3 size: 11 residues. Trimming removed 3 bases from V and 9 bases from J, with 6 bases in between. The CDR3 loop reads CASSLTGEQFF. In nucleotides, the CDR3 is TGTGCCAGCAGTTTGACAGGTGAGCAGTTCTTC.

The chain joins TRBV4-3 to TRBJ1-6; perhaps TRBD1 as D (5 bases). In germline, CDR1 is LGHNA, CDR2 YSLEER. The ends were cut back, 0 bases at V and 7 bases at J, with 13 bases in the middle. The CDR3 runs 16 residues. CDR3 sequence: CASSQDLRGGNSPLHF. The CDR3 DNA follows: TGCGCCAGCAGCCAAGATCTGCGGGGGGGGAATTCACCCCTCCACTTT.

V and J are TRBV10-1 and TRBJ1-1; D uncertain. Germline values: CDR1 WNHNN, CDR2 SYGVQD (reference sequence). The CDR3 length is 17 residues. The V and J ends lost 0 bases and 0 bases respectively, with 14 bases between them. CDR3 DNA: TGCGCCAGCAGTGAGTCGAATCGTATAACTGTGAACACTGAAGCTTTCTTT. Residues: CASSESNRITVNTEAFF.

The chain is built from TRBV19 and TRBJ1-1; the match to TRBD1 covers 9 bases. Germline CDR1 is LNHDA and CDR2 is SQIVND (reference sequence). The CDR3 length is 15 residues. The junction had 11 bases not matched to a gene; V was cut back by 6 bases and J by 6 bases. Here the CDR3 DNA reads TGTGCCAGTAGCCCTGACAGGGGGAGGGTTCCTGAAGCTTTCTTT. Its protein is CASSPDRGRVPEAFF.

This clone ranks as medium-sized. This sequence joins TRBV2 and TRBJ2-1; 7 nucleotides match TRBD2. Germline CDR1 and CDR2: SNHLY and FYNNEI. Trimming at V came to 4 bases and at J to 8 bases, leaving 2 bases not matched to a gene. The CDR3 loop spans 12 amino acids. The DNA of the CDR3 is TGTGCCAGCAGTGGCGGGAGTGATGAGCAGTTCTTC. This sequence encodes CASSGGSDEQFF. The variable domain in full, completed from reference TRBV2 and TRBJ2-1, reads EPEVTQTPSHQVTQMGQEVILRCVPISNHLYFYWYRQILGQKVEFLVSFYNNEISEKSEIFDDQFSVERPDGSNFTLKIRSTKLEDSAMYFCASSGGSDEQFFGPGTRLTVL.

The V and J genes are TRBV15 and TRBJ2-1; no clear D. Per germline, CDR1 LNHNV and CDR2 YYDKDF (reference sequence). The CDR3 covers 12 residues. With 3 bases removed from V and 9 bases from J, the gap between germline ends came to 9 bases. Written as DNA, the CDR3 is TGTGCCACCAGCAGTCCCCTGAGTGAGCAGTTCTTC. Translation gives CATSSPLSEQFF.

V and J are TRBV7-2 and TRBJ2-7, with 10 positions matching TRBD2. Germline trimming cut 2 bases from V and 0 bases from J; bases unmatched to any gene: 7. Looked up from germline, CDR1 is SGHTA and CDR2 is FQGNSA. The CDR3 is 17 residues long. In nucleotides, the CDR3 is TGTGCCAGCAGCTTATCCCGCAGCGGGAGGGCCTCCTACGAGCAGTACTTC. As protein: CASSLSRSGRASYEQYF.

This chain joins TRBV24-1 and TRBJ2-7; 13 positions match TRBD2. CDR1 and CDR2 from the germline V gene are KGHDR and SFDVKD. After removal of 3 bases from V and 9 bases from J, the junction contained 1 base not matched to a gene. The CDR3 has 13 residues. The CDR3: CATSDGTSGVQYF. The CDR3 DNA follows: TGTGCCACCAGTGATGGGACTAGCGGGGTGCAGTACTTC.

The V and J genes are TRBV27 and TRBJ1-6; 7 bases line up with TRBD1. The CDR3 sequence is 16 residues long. Germline CDR1 is MNHEY and CDR2 is SMNVEV (reference sequence). The junction had 10 bases not matched to a gene; V was cut back by 4 bases and J by 7 bases. The CDR3 DNA follows: TGTGCCAGCAGTTGGGGGAACAGGGGTAGGAATTCACCCCTCCACTTT. Protein product: CASSWGNRGRNSPLHF.

This chain connects TRBV5-1 to TRBJ1-4, with a weak D call TRBD1 (5 bases). From germline, CDR1 is SGHRS and CDR2 YFSETQ. The CDR3 covers 16 residues. Trimming cost V 3 bases and J 8 bases, with 20 bases left between them. CDR3 nucleotide sequence: TGCGCCAGCAGCTCAACCGTCCAGGGATTAGGAGAAAAACTGTTTTTT. Its protein product is CASSSTVQGLGEKLFF. Full variable domain (remainder filled in from reference TRBV5-1 and TRBJ1-4): KAGVTQTPRYLIKTRGQQVTLSCSPISGHRSVSWYQQTPGQGLQFLFEYFSETQRNKGNFPGRFSGRQFSNSRSEMNVSTLELGDSALYLCASSSTVQGLGEKLFFGSGTQLSVL.